This T cell receptor beta chain was sequenced during a study of blood T cell repertoires in COVID-19. Overall study context: T cells, B-cell-depleted T cells, or PBMCs provided the cDNA or gDNA that served as material.

The CDR3 runs 13 residues. In germline, CDR1 is LNHDA, CDR2 SQIVND (reference sequence). Trimming removed 7 bases from V and 5 bases from J, with 11 bases in between. The assay was immunoSEQ multiplex PCR, and TCRdb's table has in-frame clones only and misses some. The profile shows about 150,000 clones, approximately 87% of them singletons. The sequence derives from a human donor in a cohort sampled during active COVID-19. Sequenced sample: peripheral blood. The chain has TRBV19 and TRBJ2-2; unclear D gene. The CDR3 DNA reads as TGTGCCAGTAATACAGCAGTAACCGGGGAGCTGTTTTTT. It encodes CASNTAVTGELFF.